This T cell receptor (beta chain) emerged from a study of blood T cells in healthy people across ages. This clonotype was seen more than once but under ten times. The second PCR ran roughly 6 to 11 cycles with a sample-barcoded 5' primer and J-beta primers. The yield of each sample was at least 2.5 million CDR3-containing paired-end reads. TCRdb recomputed calls from the 5' RACE reads with MiXCR, one row per CDR3 protein. Of about 640,000 distinct CDR3 sequences in the sample, 58% were seen once. Per the germline V gene, CDR1 is DFQATT and CDR2 is SNEGSKA (reference sequence). The CDR3 is made up of 12 amino acids. Trimming stripped 7 bases from V and 0 bases from J, with 9 bases between.

The chain joins TRBV20-1 to TRBJ1-2; D not resolved. The sequenced material came from blood. The TCR comes from a man aged 60 to 75 in good health. The CDR3 DNA reads TGCAGTGGCGGGCGAGCTAACTATGGCTACACCTTC. Its protein product is CSGGRANYGYTF.